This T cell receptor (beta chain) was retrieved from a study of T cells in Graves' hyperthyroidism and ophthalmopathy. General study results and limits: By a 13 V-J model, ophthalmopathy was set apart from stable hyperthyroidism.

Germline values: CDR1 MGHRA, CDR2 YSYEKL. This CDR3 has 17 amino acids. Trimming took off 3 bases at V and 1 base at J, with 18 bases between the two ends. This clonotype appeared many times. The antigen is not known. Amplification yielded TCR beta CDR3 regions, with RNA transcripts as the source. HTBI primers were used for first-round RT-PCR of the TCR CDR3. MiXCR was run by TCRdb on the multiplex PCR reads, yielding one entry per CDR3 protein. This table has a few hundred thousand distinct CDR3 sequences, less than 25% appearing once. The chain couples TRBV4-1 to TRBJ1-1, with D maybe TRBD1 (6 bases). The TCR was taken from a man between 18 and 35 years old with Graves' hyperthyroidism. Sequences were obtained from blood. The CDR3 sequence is CASSHGSIKTGNTEAFF. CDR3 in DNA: TGCGCCAGCAGCCATGGAAGCATCAAGACAGGGAACACTGAAGCTTTCTTT.